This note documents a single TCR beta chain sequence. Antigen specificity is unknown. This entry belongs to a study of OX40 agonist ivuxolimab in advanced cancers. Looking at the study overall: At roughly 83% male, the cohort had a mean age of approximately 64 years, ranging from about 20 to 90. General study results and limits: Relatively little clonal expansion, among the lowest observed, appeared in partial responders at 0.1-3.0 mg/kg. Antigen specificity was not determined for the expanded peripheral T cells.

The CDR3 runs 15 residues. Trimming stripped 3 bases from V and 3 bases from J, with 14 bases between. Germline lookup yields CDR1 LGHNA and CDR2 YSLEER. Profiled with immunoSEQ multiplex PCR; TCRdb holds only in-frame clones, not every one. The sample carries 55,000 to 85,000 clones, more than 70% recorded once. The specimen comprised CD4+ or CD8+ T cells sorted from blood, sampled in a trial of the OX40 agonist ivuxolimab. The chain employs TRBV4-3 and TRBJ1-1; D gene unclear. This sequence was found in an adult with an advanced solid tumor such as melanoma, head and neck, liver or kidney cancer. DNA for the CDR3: TGCGCCAGCAGCCAGGTCGGTGGAGCCCACACTGAAGCTTTCTTT. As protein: CASSQVGGAHTEAFF.